This T cell receptor (beta chain) emerged from a study of blood T cell repertoires in COVID-19 (dated by TCRdb to about 2020). For the study in its entirety: Samples covering the acute and convalescent phases of COVID-19 were provided by collaborators in the United States, Italy and Spain. The prospective study material was composed of cDNA or gDNA derived from T cells, B-cell-depleted T cells, or PBMCs. Deeply sampled blood TCRbeta repertoires from subjects exposed to, actively infected with, or recovered from COVID-19 were included in the dataset. The repertoires were made available in a free public database intended to serve as a resource for research on the immune response to SARS-CoV-2. The samples were drawn from the first 160 participants of the ongoing ImmuneRACE study and from more than 1,000 subjects provided by 6 global collaborators. Nearly every sample came with metadata listing a de-identified subject ID, COVID-19 status, age in years and sex. Where HLA class I and class II types were available, the types were taken from metadata supplied by the sample provider, not from assay-based typing.

Taken from cysteine to phenylalanine, the CDR3 has 19 residues. Only the CDR3 DNA is retained, 57 bases long and in frame from the first base. About this clone: Its antigen remains undetermined. Per-nucleotide qualities are absent, and no much larger clonotype sits a single base away.

TCRbeta CDR3 regions were amplified from genomic DNA by means of the immunoSEQ Assay, a bias-controlled multiplex PCR. Concerning the study's data processing: Within the assay, amplification of reference gene primers was used to estimate how many nucleated cells each sample contained. Sequence reads were collapsed and filtered to measure the absolute abundance of every unique TCRbeta CDR3 rearrangement. For each sample, productive Simpson clonality was calculated by taking the square root of Simpson's diversity index across productive rearrangements. TCRdb took over this immuneACCESS table, retaining in-frame rearrangements with V and J assigned. Such tables are incomplete; in checked studies, under half of the missing clones stem from an unresolved V gene, and the remainder is unexplained. V, J and clone size reflect that table, while D and trimming were determined from the DNA. This sample holds 270,000 or so clones; about nine tenths were observed only once. The ten biggest clones cover roughly 12% of the sample.

At one collaborating source in Seattle, patients were enrolled during active infection and were followed longitudinally through the course of disease. Each collaborating institution followed its own protocols to collect whole blood in K2EDTA tubes. For TCRbeta analysis, collaborators shipped samples in one of three forms: frozen whole blood, isolated PBMCs, or DNA extracted from either of those sample types. Overall study outcomes, separate from this receptor: Clinical and demographic metadata were provided uncurated, with the amount varying by source and participant.

The source of this sequence is a woman under 40 with COVID-19, enrolled during active disease. The chain employs TRBV21-1 and TRBJ2-7; the table names TRBD1, a call not compared with the DNA. TRBV21-1 is a pseudogene segment. Material: peripheral blood. The nucleotide sequence reads as follows: TGTGCCAGCAGCTTTCGCCCGGCCTTGGACAGGGTAACCTCCTACGAGCAGTACTTC. Its amino acids are CASSFRPALDRVTSYEQYF.